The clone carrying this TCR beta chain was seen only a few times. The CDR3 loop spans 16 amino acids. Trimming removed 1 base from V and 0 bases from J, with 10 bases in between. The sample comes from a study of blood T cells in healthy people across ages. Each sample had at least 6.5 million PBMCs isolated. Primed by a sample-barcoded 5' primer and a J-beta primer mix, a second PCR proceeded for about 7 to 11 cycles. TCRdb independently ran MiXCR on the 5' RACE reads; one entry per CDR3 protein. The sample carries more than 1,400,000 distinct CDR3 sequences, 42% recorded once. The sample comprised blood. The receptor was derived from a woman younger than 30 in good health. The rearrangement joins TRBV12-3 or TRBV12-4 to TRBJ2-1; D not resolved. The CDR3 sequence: CASSLVTVRSYNEQFF. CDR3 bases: TGTGCCAGCAGTTTAGTCACTGTTCGCTCCTACAATGAGCAGTTCTTC.